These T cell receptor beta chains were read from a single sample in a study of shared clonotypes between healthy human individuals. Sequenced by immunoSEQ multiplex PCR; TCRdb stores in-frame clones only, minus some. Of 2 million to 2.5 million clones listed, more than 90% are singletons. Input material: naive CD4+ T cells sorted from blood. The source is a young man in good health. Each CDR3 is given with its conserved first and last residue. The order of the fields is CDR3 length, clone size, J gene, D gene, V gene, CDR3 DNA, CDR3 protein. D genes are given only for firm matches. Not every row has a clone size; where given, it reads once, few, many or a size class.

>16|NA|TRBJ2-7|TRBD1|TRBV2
TGTGCCAGCAGTGTACAGGGGCCCTCATCTACCTACGAGCAGTACTTC
CASSVQGPSSTYEQYF
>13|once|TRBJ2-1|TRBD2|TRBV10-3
TGTGCCACCCTAGCGGGGGGGCCTAATGAGCAGTTCTTC
CATLAGGPNEQFF
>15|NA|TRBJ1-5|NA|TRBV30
TGTGCCTGGAGTGACCAGGGTATCGGCAATCAGCCCCAGCATTTT
CAWSDQGIGNQPQHF
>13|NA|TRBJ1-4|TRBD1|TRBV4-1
TGCGCCAGCAGCCGGGGACAGATTGAAAAACTGTTTTTT
CASSRGQIEKLFF
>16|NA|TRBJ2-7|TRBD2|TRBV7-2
TGTGCCAGCAGCTTAGCCGGGACTAGCGGGAGTTACGAGCAGTACTTC
CASSLAGTSGSYEQYF
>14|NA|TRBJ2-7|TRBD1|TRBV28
TGTGCCAGCAGTCCGGGGACAGCCGCCTACGAGCAGTACTTC
CASSPGTAAYEQYF
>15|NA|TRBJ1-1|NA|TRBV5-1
TGCGCCAGCAGCTTGGATCCCGGCATGACCACTGAAGCTTTCTTT
CASSLDPGMTTEAFF
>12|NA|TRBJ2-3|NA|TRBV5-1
TGCGCCAGCAGCCCCCTCGCGGATACGCAGTATTTT
CASSPLADTQYF
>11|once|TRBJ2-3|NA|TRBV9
TGTGCCAGCAGCTTCGGTGATACGCAGTATTTT
CASSFGDTQYF
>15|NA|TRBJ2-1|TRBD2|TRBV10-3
TGTGCCATCAGCCTGGCTAGCGGGAGGGCCCTTGAGCAGTTCTTC
CAISLASGRALEQFF
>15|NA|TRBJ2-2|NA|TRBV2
TGTGCCAGCAGATATTCCCCAGGGGACACCGGGGAGCTGTTTTTT
CASRYSPGDTGELFF
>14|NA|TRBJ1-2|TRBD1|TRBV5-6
TGTGCCAGCAGCTTGGTAAGGACAGGGACTGGCTACACCTTC
CASSLVRTGTGYTF
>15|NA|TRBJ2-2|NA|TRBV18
TGTGCCAGCTCATCTAGCAGGGCGAACACCGGGGAGCTGTTTTTT
CASSSSRANTGELFF
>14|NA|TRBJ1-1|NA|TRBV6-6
TGTGCCAGCAGCGATGGACAGCGGAACACTGAAGCTTTCTTT
CASSDGQRNTEAFF
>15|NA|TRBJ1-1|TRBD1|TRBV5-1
TGCGCCAGCAGCCTGGACGCCGTGGGACAGGGGATAGCTTTCTTT
CASSLDAVGQGIAFF
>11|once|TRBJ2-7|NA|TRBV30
TGTGCCTGGAGTCCAGGGAGCGAGCAGTACTTC
CAWSPGSEQYF
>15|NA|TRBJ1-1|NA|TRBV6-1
TGTGCCAGCAGTGAAGATGTATTTGGTGGGGGAGTGGCTTTCTTT
CASSEDVFGGGVAFF
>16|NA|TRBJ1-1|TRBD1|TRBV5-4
TGTGCCAGCAACGAATACTCCGGGACAGGTGTTATTTCGGCTTTCTTT
CASNEYSGTGVISAFF
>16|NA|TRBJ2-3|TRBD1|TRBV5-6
TGTGCCAGCAGCCACCGGGACAGGGGTAGCACAGATACGCAGTATTTT
CASSHRDRGSTDTQYF
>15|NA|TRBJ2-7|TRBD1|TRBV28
TGTGCCAGCAGCACTCGACAGGGGTCCTCCTACGAGCAGTACTTC
CASSTRQGSSYEQYF
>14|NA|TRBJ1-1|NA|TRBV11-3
TGTGCCAGCAGCTCTCAGGAAAGCGGCACTGAAGCTTTCTTT
CASSSQESGTEAFF
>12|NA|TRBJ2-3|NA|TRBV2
TGTGCCAGCGGCCGGGGCACAGATACGCAGTATTTT
CASGRGTDTQYF
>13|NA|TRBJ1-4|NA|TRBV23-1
TGCGCCAGCAGTCTGGGTGTGGATGAAAAACTGTTTTTT
CASSLGVDEKLFF
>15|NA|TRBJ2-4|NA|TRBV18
TGTGCCAGCTCACCTACGGTCCTAGCCAAAAACATTCAGTACTTC
CASSPTVLAKNIQYF
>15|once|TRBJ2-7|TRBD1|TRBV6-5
TGTGCCAGCAGCTCCGGGGACAGGGATCTTTACGAGCAGTACTTC
CASSSGDRDLYEQYF
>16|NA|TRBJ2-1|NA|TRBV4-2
TGTGCCAGCAGCCAAGATTTTTTAGGCTCCTACAATGAGCAGTTCTTC
CASSQDFLGSYNEQFF
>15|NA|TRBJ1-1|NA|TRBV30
TGTGCCCGGAGGGCAGGGCTCCGGGGGGACACTGAAGCTTTCTTT
CARRAGLRGDTEAFF
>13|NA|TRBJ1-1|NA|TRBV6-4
TGTGCCAGCAGGCGGACGGGGAACACTGAAGCTTTCTTT
CASRRTGNTEAFF
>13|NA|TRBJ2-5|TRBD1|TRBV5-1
TGCGCCAGCAGCTTACAGGGGGGAGAGACCCAGTACTTC
CASSLQGGETQYF
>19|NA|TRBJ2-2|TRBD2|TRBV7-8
TGTGCCAGCAGCCCGAGACCCACAAGCGGGGGCCAGAACACCGGGGAGCTGTTTTTT
CASSPRPTSGGQNTGELFF
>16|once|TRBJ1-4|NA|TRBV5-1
TGCGCCAGCAGCCGTACAGGGTCGGCTACTAATGAAAAACTGTTTTTT
CASSRTGSATNEKLFF
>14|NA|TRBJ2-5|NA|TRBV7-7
TGTGCTAGCAGCTTAGAGGGGTTACAAGAGACCCAGTACTTC
CASSLEGLQETQYF
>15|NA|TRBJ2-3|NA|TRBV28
TGTGCCAGCAGTTTATGGGACATAGCTACAGATACGCAGTATTTT
CASSLWDIATDTQYF
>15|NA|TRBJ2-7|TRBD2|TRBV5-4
TGTGCCAGCACCATCGGCGGGACTAGCGACTACGAGCAGTACTTC
CASTIGGTSDYEQYF
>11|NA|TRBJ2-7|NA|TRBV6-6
TGTGCCAGCAGAGGAGTATACGAGCAGTACTTC
CASRGVYEQYF
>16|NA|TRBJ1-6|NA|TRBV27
TGTGCCAGCAGGTGGGGGCGTGAGTCCTATAATTCACCCCTCCACTTT
CASRWGRESYNSPLHF
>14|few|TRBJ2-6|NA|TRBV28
TGTGCCAGCAGTTTGAGCTCTGGGGCCAACGTCCTGACTTTC
CASSLSSGANVLTF
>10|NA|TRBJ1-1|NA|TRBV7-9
TGTGCCAGCAGCCCGATTGAAGCTTTCTTT
CASSPIEAFF
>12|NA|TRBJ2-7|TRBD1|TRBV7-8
TGTGCCAGCAGCCAACAGGGGTACGAGCAGTACTTC
CASSQQGYEQYF
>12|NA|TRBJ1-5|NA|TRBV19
TGTGCCAGTAGTACGGACTATCAGCCCCAGCATTTT
CASSTDYQPQHF
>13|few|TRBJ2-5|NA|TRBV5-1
TGCGCCAGCAGCACCGGGAGCTGGGAGACCCAGTACTTC
CASSTGSWETQYF
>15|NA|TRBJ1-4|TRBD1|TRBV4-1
TGCGCCAGCAGCCAGGGGACAGGGTCTAATGAAAAACTGTTTTTT
CASSQGTGSNEKLFF
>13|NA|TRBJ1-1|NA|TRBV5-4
TGTGCCAGCAGCCAAACACAGAACACTGAAGCTTTCTTT
CASSQTQNTEAFF